This T cell receptor beta chain was profiled in a study of blood T cells in healthy people across ages. Germline loops: CDR1 SQVTM, CDR2 ANQGSEA. This CDR3 is built from 13 residues. Primers used in a second PCR of roughly 7 to 11 cycles were a sample-barcoded 5' primer and a J-beta primer mix. TCRdb processed the 5' RACE reads anew with MiXCR; each CDR3 protein has one entry. The data contain over 700,000 distinct CDR3 sequences, about 53% of them singletons. Sequenced material: blood. The TCR comes from a man older than 75 in good health. The chain employs TRBV29-1 and TRBJ2-7; D is perhaps TRBD1 (6 bases). The end of the DNA fits TRBJ2-5 better, so the J call may be wrong. The CDR3 DNA reads as TGCAGCGTTGGGGCCAGGGGTTGGGAGACCCAGTACTTC. This gives the protein CSVGARGWETQYF.